The 21 T cell receptor beta chains below come from one sample, sequenced in a study of metastatic and nonmetastatic thyroid tumors. All patients were treatment-naive before thyroid surgery. TCRdb re-analyzed the PCR reads using MiXCR. The data hold approximately 40,000 clones, with less than 35% observed a single time. Sequenced: blood. These TCRs come from a male donor with papillary thyroid cancer or a benign thyroid nodule (not recorded which). Some clones in this sample may be carry-over from other donors' samples.

This clone was seen only a few times. This may come from a read error, since a much larger clone is one base off. This chain connects TRBV11-1 to TRBJ2-3; D is perhaps TRBD2 (5 bases). Per the germline V gene, CDR1 is SGHAT and CDR2 is FQDESV (reference sequence). The CDR3 extends over 15 amino acids. Trimming stripped 10 bases from V and 4 bases from J, with 21 bases between. This chain's CDR3 is CAIPPLEVVADTQYF. As DNA, the CDR3 is TGTGCCATTCCCCCGCTGGAGGTGGTGGCAGATACGCAGTATTTT.

This clone was counted many times. A much bigger clone sits one base away, suggesting this may be a read error. J is TRBJ2-3 and V is TRBV10-1, with a possible D match to TRBD2 (6 bases). The CDR3 length is 14 residues. Germline V CDR1 and CDR2: WNHNN, SYGVQD (reference sequence). The CDR3 protein is CAGSEAGSGDTQYF. CDR3 sequence (DNA): TGCGCCGGCAGTGAGGCGGGGTCCGGAGATACGCAGTATTTT.

By sample fraction, this clone is medium-sized. The chain couples TRBV20-1 to TRBJ2-7; a weak D match, TRBD1 (7 bases). The V gene's germline CDR1 is DFQATT and CDR2 SNEGSKA (reference sequence). V lost 5 bases and J 1 base, leaving 18 bases between the germline ends. The CDR3 is 15 amino acids. CDR3 region: CSAPVQGGASYEQYF. The CDR3 DNA reads TGCAGTGCTCCAGTCCAGGGGGGAGCGTCCTACGAGCAGTACTTC.

At least ten counts were recorded for this clone. The chain carries TRBV6-1 and TRBJ1-5, with a possible D match to TRBD1 (5 bases). Germline V gene sequence: CDR1 MNHNS, CDR2 SASEGT. This CDR3 has 13 amino acids. Trimming removed 5 bases from V and 5 bases from J, with 10 bases in between. CDR3 DNA sequence: TGTGCCAGCAGTATAGAAGGGGATCAGCCCCAGCATTTT. It is translated as CASSIEGDQPQHF.

In this sample, this clone turned up a few times. The chain uses TRBV28 and TRBJ2-7; D gene ambiguous. V lost 6 bases and J lost 4, with 10 bases in between. Germline V gene lookup returns CDR1 MDHEN and CDR2 SYDVKM. The CDR3 contains 12 residues. CDR3 region: CASSPLGYEQYF. The CDR3 nucleotides read TGTGCCAGCAGCCCCCTAGGATACGAGCAGTACTTC.

The chain has TRBV11-1 and TRBJ2-1, with a possible D match to TRBD2 (6 bases). This CDR3 is 15 amino acids long. Trimming pared 4 bases from V and 3 bases from J, leaving 13 bases between. The V gene's germline CDR1 is SGHAT and CDR2 FQDESV (reference sequence). The CDR3 protein is CASSSEFSGYNEQFF. In DNA form, the CDR3 reads TGTGCCAGCAGCTCCGAGTTTAGCGGCTACAATGAGCAGTTCTTC. Using reference TRBV11-1 and TRBJ2-1 for the parts outside the CDR3, the full variable domain is EAEVAQSPRYKITEKSQAVAFWCDPISGHATLYWYRQILGQGPELLVQFQDESVVDDSQLPKDRFSAERLKGVDSTLKIQPAELGDSAMYLCASSSEFSGYNEQFFGPGTRLTVL.

The chain joins TRBV3-1 to TRBJ1-2; possible D gene TRBD1, 5 bases. The CDR3 length is 12 residues. Trimming took off 5 bases at V and 8 bases at J, with 12 bases between the two ends. Germline values: CDR1 LGHDT, CDR2 YNNKEL (reference sequence). CDR3 in amino acids: CASSYVRGGYTF. CDR3 nucleotides: TGTGCCAGCAGCTACGTACGGGGGGGCTACACCTTC.

This clone was detected ten times or more. This may be a read error: a much more frequent sequence differs by one nucleotide. The CDR3 DNA sequence: TGTGCCAGTCGTGCACGAGGGGGCTTAGACACTGAAGCTTTCTTT. This codes for CASRARGGLDTEAFF. The rearrangement uses TRBV19 and TRBJ1-1, with 7 bases that match TRBD1. The CDR3 consists of 15 residues. Per the germline V gene, CDR1 is LNHDA and CDR2 is SQIVND (reference sequence). Trimming at V came to 8 bases and at J to 3 bases, leaving 12 bases not matched to a gene.

This clone was counted at least ten times. The V call is TRBV27, the J call TRBJ1-4; 8 bases are shared with TRBD1. There are 15 residues in the CDR3. The J segment lost 4 bases and the V segment lost 3 bases, leaving 4 bases of the junction unmatched. The germline CDR1 and CDR2 sequences are MNHEY and SMNVEV (reference sequence). CDR3 protein: CASSFQGAINEKLFF. As DNA, the CDR3 is TGTGCCAGCAGTTTCCAGGGGGCGATTAATGAAAAACTGTTTTTT. The whole variable domain, filled in from reference TRBV27 and TRBJ1-4, reads EAQVTQNPRYLITVTGKKLTVTCSQNMNHEYMSWYRQDPGLGLRQIYYSMNVEVTDKGDVPEGYKVSRKEKRNFPLILESPSPNQTSLYFCASSFQGAINEKLFFGSGTQLSVL.

This clone showed up many times. The chain couples TRBV27 to TRBJ2-7; tentatively, D is TRBD2 (6 bases). CDR1 and CDR2 (germline): MNHEY, SMNVEV (reference sequence). The CDR3 consists of 15 residues. V gave up 5 bases and J gave up 3 bases, with 17 bases separating them. CDR3 sequence: CASSPFFGGIYEQYF. The CDR3 nucleotides are TGTGCCAGCAGTCCATTCTTCGGGGGAATCTACGAGCAGTACTTC.

The chain joins TRBV19 to TRBJ2-1; D assignment may be TRBD1 or TRBD2 (6 bases each). The CDR3 length is 14 residues. Germline-derived CDR1 and CDR2 are LNHDA and SQIVND (reference sequence). Trimming shortened V by 5 bases and J by 4 bases, and 12 bases separated the two germline ends. For the CDR3, the DNA is TGTGCCAGTAGTGGGGGGCCCCTTTACAATGAGCAGTTCTTC. It yields the protein CASSGGPLYNEQFF.

The J gene is TRBJ2-7, the V gene TRBV6-1; D is unresolved. Trimming removed 4 bases at V and 3 bases at J, with 10 bases between. This CDR3 has 13 residues. Germline V gene data show CDR1 as MNHNS and CDR2 as SASEGT. The chain's CDR3 is CASSGRLLYEQYF. CDR3 coding DNA: TGTGCCAGCAGTGGACGGCTACTCTACGAGCAGTACTTC.

Comments on this clone: One base away lies a much larger clone, so this may be a sequencing read error. The chain links TRBV5-4 to TRBJ1-1; D ambiguous. The CDR3 runs 13 residues. Germline loops: CDR1 SGHNT, CDR2 YYREEE (reference sequence). The CDR3 region has the DNA TGTGACAGCAGCTCTCCAAATGGCGGTGAAGCTTTCTTT. This sequence encodes CDSSSPNGGEAFF. The complete variable domain, with remaining parts taken from reference TRBV5-4 and TRBJ1-1, reads ETGVTQSPTHLIKTRGQQVTLRCSSQSGHNTVSWYQQALGQGPQFIFQYYREEENGRGNFPPRFSGLQFPNYSSELNVNALELDDSALYLCDSSSPNGGEAFFGQGTRLTVV.

This clone was detected ten times or more. Other DNA sequences in this sample translate to the same CDR3. The chain is built from TRBV6-1 and TRBJ2-5; 10 nucleotides line up with TRBD2. CDR3 length equals 15 residues. The J segment lost 6 bases and the V segment lost 4 bases, leaving 8 bases of the junction unmatched. From germline, CDR1 is MNHNS and CDR2 SASEGT. The CDR3 DNA reads as TGTGCCAGCAGTGGGCTAGCGGGGGCCTACCAGACCCAGTACTTC. This gives the protein CASSGLAGAYQTQYF.

This rearrangement joins TRBV20-1 to TRBJ1-4, with 8 positions matching TRBD1. This CDR3 is 16 amino acids long. The V gene's germline CDR1 is DFQATT and CDR2 SNEGSKA (reference sequence). V was clipped by 0 bases and J by 7 bases; unmatched bases: 10. The CDR3 coding sequence is TGCAGTGCTAGAGATGGGACAGGTTCCGTAGGTGAAAAACTGTTTTTT. Translating it yields CSARDGTGSVGEKLFF.

Regarding this clone: At one of its ends the junction is not consistent with the germline gene, which may arise from a read error. The chain links TRBV5-1 to TRBJ2-3, with 11 bases fitting TRBD2. The CDR3 consists of 17 residues. Germline V gene data show CDR1 as SGHRS and CDR2 as YFSETQ. The CDR3, as DNA: TGCGCCAACAGCCTTGGGGGGACTAGCGGACTCACAGATACGCAGTATTTT. This gives the protein CANSLGGTSGLTDTQYF.

The CDR3 spells CSSKTGHGSQYF. CDR3 nucleotides: TGCAGTTCAAAGACAGGCCATGGGTCCCAGTACTTC. This chain links TRBV20-1 with TRBJ2-5, with a possible D match to TRBD1 (6 bases). The V gene's germline CDR1 is DFQATT and CDR2 SNEGSKA (reference sequence). Trimming stripped 8 bases from V and 9 bases from J, with 19 bases between. There are 12 residues in the CDR3.

The chain carries TRBV20-1 and TRBJ2-3; D possibly corresponds to TRBD1 (6 bases). Germline V gene sequence: CDR1 DFQATT, CDR2 SNEGSKA (reference sequence). The CDR3 totals 14 residues. Here the CDR3 reads CSGAQGMLADTQYF. The CDR3 nucleotides read TGCAGCGGCGCCCAGGGGATGCTCGCAGATACGCAGTATTTT.

This clone occurred many times. The rearrangement joins TRBV11-2 to TRBJ2-1; D might be TRBD1 (5 bases). With 2 bases removed from V and 7 bases from J, the gap between germline ends came to 9 bases. There are 13 residues in the CDR3. The germline CDR1 and CDR2 sequences are SGHAT and FQNNGV. CDR3 DNA sequence: TGTGCCAGCAGCTTATCAGGGTTGAATGAGCAGTTCTTC. This translates into CASSLSGLNEQFF.

The chain recombines TRBV19 with TRBJ1-5; the D gene is possibly TRBD1 (5 bases). Trimming left V 7 bases short and J 3 bases short, with 16 bases between. The CDR3 has 15 amino acids. Germline V lookup: CDR1 LNHDA, CDR2 SQIVND (reference sequence). CDR3 sequence (DNA): TGTGCCAGTACCCCACTAACAGGTACCAATCAGCCCCAGCATTTT. Amino acid sequence: CASTPLTGTNQPQHF.

This clone was seen ten or more times. V and J are TRBV5-4 and TRBJ2-1; 10 bases are a match to TRBD2. V gave up 6 bases and J gave up 6 bases; unmatched junction bases: 3. CDR3 length: 13 amino acids. Per germline, CDR1 SGHNT and CDR2 YYREEE (reference sequence). This chain's CDR3 is CASIPSGSNEQFF. CDR3 sequence (DNA): TGTGCCAGCATCCCTAGCGGGAGCAATGAGCAGTTCTTC.